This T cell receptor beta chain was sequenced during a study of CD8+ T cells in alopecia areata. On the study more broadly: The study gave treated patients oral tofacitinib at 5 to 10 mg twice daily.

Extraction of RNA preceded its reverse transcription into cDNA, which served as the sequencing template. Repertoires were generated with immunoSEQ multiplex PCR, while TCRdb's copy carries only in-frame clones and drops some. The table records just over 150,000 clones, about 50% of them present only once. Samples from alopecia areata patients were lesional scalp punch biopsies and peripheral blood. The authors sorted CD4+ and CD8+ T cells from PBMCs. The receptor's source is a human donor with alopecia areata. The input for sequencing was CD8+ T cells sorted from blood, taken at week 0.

CDR3 nucleotide sequence: TGTGCCAGTCGAACGGGACAGGGGTATGAGCAGTACTTC. Protein sequence: CASRTGQGYEQYF. The gene calls are TRBV2 and TRBJ2-7; 10 nucleotides match TRBD1. The ends lost 9 bases at V and 7 bases at J; junction bases unmatched: 9. The CDR3 totals 13 residues. Germline-derived CDR1 and CDR2 are SNHLY and FYNNEI. The full variable domain, completed using reference TRBV2 and TRBJ2-7, is EPEVTQTPSHQVTQMGQEVILRCVPISNHLYFYWYRQILGQKVEFLVSFYNNEISEKSEIFDDQFSVERPDGSNFTLKIRSTKLEDSAMYFCASRTGQGYEQYFGPGTRLTVT.